These 31 T cell receptor beta chains came from one sample sequenced in a study of Graves' ophthalmopathy and Graves' hyperthyroidism. Amplified TCR beta CDR3 regions were obtained using RNA transcripts as template. HTBI primers served in a first-round RT-PCR, which a second-round multiplex PCR followed. TCRdb reprocessed the multiplex PCR reads with MiXCR, giving one entry per CDR3 protein. This sample yields 340,000 or so distinct CDR3 sequences, of which roughly a sixth are seen a single time; over 9% belongs to the top ten. Input material: peripheral blood. The receptors derive from an adult man with Graves' ophthalmopathy.

This clonotype showed up many times. This chain joins TRBV19 and TRBJ1-1; D remains unclear. Between the trimmed V and J ends, which lost 7 bases and 1 base, there was a span of 13 bases. This CDR3 has 14 amino acids. From germline, CDR1 is LNHDA and CDR2 SQIVND (reference sequence). CDR3 bases: TGTGCCAGTAAACTGGGTTTGGAGAACACTGAAGCTTTCTTT. Protein: CASKLGLENTEAFF. Using reference TRBV19 and TRBJ1-1 for the parts outside the CDR3, the full variable domain is DGGITQSPKYLFRKEGQNVTLSCEQNLNHDAMYWYRQDPGQGLRLIYYSQIVNDFQKGDIAEGYSVSREKKESFPLTVTSAQKNPTAFYLCASKLGLENTEAFFGQGTRLTVV.

This clonotype was seen many times. The V gene is TRBV9, the J gene TRBJ1-1; the match to TRBD1 covers 7 bases. Germline assignment: CDR1 SGDLS and CDR2 YYNGEE. V trimming: 2 bases; J trimming: 4 bases; junction bases outside the gene matches: 5. This CDR3 has 14 residues. The CDR3 DNA is TGTGCCAGCAGCGTTGACAGGGATCGCACTGAAGCTTTCTTT. Amino acid sequence: CASSVDRDRTEAFF.

This clonotype has at least ten counts. This rearrangement joins TRBV6-1 to TRBJ1-6; D possibly corresponds to TRBD1 (5 bases). Germline V gene lookup returns CDR1 MNHNS and CDR2 SASEGT. CDR3 size: 14 residues. V lost 7 bases to trimming and J lost 15 bases, with 22 bases between them. The CDR3 spells CASTEGTGLGFLHF. The CDR3 DNA sequence: TGTGCCAGCACTGAGGGGACCGGATTAGGTTTCCTCCACTTT.

This clonotype has more than one count but fewer than ten. The chain uses TRBV3-1 and TRBJ2-5; D gene uncertain. The ends were cut back, 0 bases at V and 2 bases at J, with 10 bases in the middle. This CDR3 spans 15 amino acids. Germline CDR1 and CDR2: LGHDT and YNNKEL (reference sequence). For the CDR3, the DNA is TGTGCCAGCAGCCAAGATCTTGCCAGTCAAGAGACCCAGTACTTC. Amino acid sequence: CASSQDLASQETQYF.

This clonotype has ten or more counts. This CDR3 is CASSVTVQGYGYTF. The CDR3, as DNA: TGTGCCAGCAGCGTCACGGTGCAGGGCTATGGCTACACCTTC. The genes are TRBV9 and TRBJ1-2, with TRBD1 as a possible D gene (5 bases). Germline V gene lookup returns CDR1 SGDLS and CDR2 YYNGEE. Trimming removed 2 bases from V and 4 bases from J, with 12 bases in between. The CDR3 loop spans 14 amino acids.

This clonotype has ten or more counts. The rearrangement uses TRBV5-1 and TRBJ2-5, with 12 bases identical to TRBD2. The CDR3 covers 15 residues. Germline lookup yields CDR1 SGHRS and CDR2 YFSETQ. V gave up 4 bases and J gave up 4 bases; unmatched junction bases: 5. CDR3 residues: CASSERLAGAETQYF. The CDR3 coding sequence is TGCGCCAGCAGCGAGAGACTAGCGGGAGCAGAGACCCAGTACTTC.

This chain connects TRBV3-1 to TRBJ2-5, with D unclear. Trimming took 3 bases from V and 1 from J, leaving 9 bases between them. Per the germline V gene, CDR1 is LGHDT and CDR2 is YNNKEL (reference sequence). The CDR3 has 14 residues. CDR3 amino acids: CASSHSPGQETQYF. CDR3 nucleotide sequence: TGTGCCAGCAGCCATTCCCCGGGCCAAGAGACCCAGTACTTC.

V is TRBV6-1 and J is TRBJ2-7; TRBD2 matches 9 bases. The CDR3 has 13 residues. The germline V gene encodes CDR1 MNHNS and CDR2 SASEGT. Trimming at V came to 8 bases and at J to 7 bases, leaving 9 bases not matched to a gene. DNA of the CDR3: TGTGCCAGCCTCGGACCTAGCGGGGTTGAGCAGTACTTC. Protein product: CASLGPSGVEQYF.

Ten or more counts support this clonotype. The rearrangement joins TRBV4-2 to TRBJ2-7; perhaps TRBD1 as D (6 bases). V was pared by 2 bases and J by 1 base, with 9 bases between. This CDR3 spans 14 amino acids. Germline loops: CDR1 LGHNA, CDR2 YNFKEQ. CDR3 sequence (DNA): TGTGCCAGCAGCCAACCGGGACAATCCTACGAGCAGTACTTC. Amino acids: CASSQPGQSYEQYF.

This clonotype was detected ten times or more. This chain uses TRBV30 with TRBJ1-5; weak D call: TRBD1 (5 bases). V shed 5 bases and J shed 2 bases, with 10 bases lying between them. The germline V gene encodes CDR1 GTSNPN and CDR2 SVGIG (reference sequence). The CDR3 covers 13 residues. The DNA of the CDR3 is TGTGCCTGGGCTGGGGGTGGCAATCAGCCCCAGCATTTT. Translated, it gives CAWAGGGNQPQHF.

This clonotype has a count of ten or more. This chain links TRBV6-2 or TRBV6-3 with TRBJ1-6; a possible D gene is TRBD1 (5 bases). There are 15 residues in the CDR3. The germline gives CDR1 MNHEY, CDR2 SVGEGT. Trimming left V 4 bases short and J 2 bases short, with 9 bases between. This CDR3 reads CASSSEGTYNSPLHF. The CDR3 DNA follows: TGTGCCAGCAGTTCTGAGGGGACCTATAATTCACCCCTCCACTTT.

The sample holds many counts of this clonotype. The chain links TRBV20-1 to TRBJ1-5; 7 bases fit TRBD1. V trimming: 3 bases; J trimming: 2 bases; junction bases outside the gene matches: 7. Germline V gene data show CDR1 as DFQATT and CDR2 as SNEGSKA (reference sequence). The CDR3 runs 15 residues. The CDR3 loop is CSASDRALGNQPQHF. CDR3 nucleotides: TGCAGTGCTAGTGACAGGGCCCTAGGCAATCAGCCCCAGCATTTT.

A few counts support this clonotype. This chain connects TRBV7-2 to TRBJ1-2; 11 bases align to TRBD1. Germline V lookup: CDR1 SGHTA, CDR2 FQGNSA. This CDR3 is 15 amino acids long. The ends lost 1 base at V and 6 bases at J; junction bases unmatched: 4. The CDR3 spells CASSLVDRGRDGYTF. The CDR3 DNA is TGTGCCAGCAGCTTAGTGGACAGGGGGCGCGATGGCTACACCTTC.

This clonotype was picked up many times. The J gene is TRBJ1-2, the V gene TRBV6-2 or TRBV6-3; D uncertain. CDR1 MNHEY and CDR2 SVGEGT come from the germline V gene. This CDR3 contains 16 residues. V was pared by 8 bases and J by 4 bases, with 23 bases between. The CDR3: CASGTPRRGEGYGYTF. The CDR3 DNA reads TGTGCCAGCGGAACCCCCAGACGTGGGGAGGGCTATGGCTACACCTTC.

At least ten counts were recorded for this clonotype. The chain uses TRBV13 and TRBJ2-5; D remains unclear. With 4 bases removed from V and 5 bases from J, the gap between germline ends came to 8 bases. Germline CDR1 reads PRHDT; CDR2 reads FYEKMQ (reference sequence). The CDR3 has 12 residues. The chain's CDR3 is CASSSEGETQYF. The CDR3 bases are TGTGCCAGCAGCTCCGAAGGGGAGACCCAGTACTTC.

The chain carries TRBV12-3 or TRBV12-4 and TRBJ2-5; 8 bases fit TRBD2. This CDR3 has 15 residues. V lost 6 bases, J lost 3 bases, and 9 bases stayed unmatched. The CDR3 nucleotides are TGTGCCAGCAGCACGCTTAGCGGGGCTAAAGAGACCCAGTACTTC. Translating gives CASSTLSGAKETQYF.

This clonotype was seen many times. The chain links TRBV7-2 to TRBJ2-5; D is undetermined. The CDR3 extends over 13 amino acids. Germline V gives CDR1 SGHTA, CDR2 FQGNSA. V lost 2 bases, J lost 4 bases, and 8 bases lay in between. CDR3 in amino acids: CASSLQPSETQYF. CDR3 in DNA: TGTGCCAGCAGCTTACAACCGTCAGAGACCCAGTACTTC. Drawing the rest from reference TRBV7-2 and TRBJ2-5, the complete variable domain is GAGVSQSPSNKVTEKGKDVELRCDPISGHTALYWYRQSLGQGLEFLIYFQGNSAPDKSGLPSDRFSAERTGGSVSTLTIQRTQQEDSAVYLCASSLQPSETQYFGPGTRLLVL.

This clonotype was detected many times. V is TRBV27 and J is TRBJ2-7, with 8 bases fitting TRBD2. The CDR3 sequence is 15 residues long. Germline loops: CDR1 MNHEY, CDR2 SMNVEV (reference sequence). The J segment lost 4 bases and the V segment lost 1 base, leaving 6 bases of the junction unmatched. DNA for the CDR3: TGTGCCAGCAGTTTATGGAGCGGGAGTACGTACGAGCAGTACTTC. It yields the protein CASSLWSGSTYEQYF.

This clonotype was counted many times. This rearrangement joins TRBV18 to TRBJ1-1; TRBD1 might be the D (6 bases). Trimming left V 8 bases short and J 1 base short, with 14 bases between. Per the germline V gene, CDR1 is KGHSH and CDR2 is LQKENI. This CDR3 comprises 14 residues. CDR3 protein: CASSPTGGNTEAFF. The CDR3 DNA reads as TGTGCCAGCAGCCCGACAGGAGGGAACACTGAAGCTTTCTTT. Full variable domain (remainder filled in from reference TRBV18 and TRBJ1-1): NAGVMQNPRHLVRRRGQEARLRCSPMKGHSHVYWYRQLPEEGLKFMVYLQKENIIDESGMPKERFSAEFPKEGPSILRIQQVVRGDSAAYFCASSPTGGNTEAFFGQGTRLTVV.

The chain combines TRBV20-1 with TRBJ2-7; 15 bases map to TRBD2. CDR1 DFQATT and CDR2 SNEGSKA come from the germline V gene (reference sequence). The junction had 10 bases not matched to a gene; V was cut back by 1 base and J by 6 bases. The CDR3 has 17 amino acids. The DNA for the CDR3 is TGCAGTGCTAGAGCGTCCCTGGGACTAGCGGGAGGTGGCGAGCAGTACTTC. The encoded protein is CSARASLGLAGGGEQYF.

This clonotype was seen many times. This chain uses TRBV7-8 with TRBJ2-4, with a tentative D call TRBD2 (6 bases). Deletions cut 1 base from V and 1 base from J, with 17 bases between. There are 18 residues in the CDR3. Germline V gene lookup returns CDR1 SGHVS and CDR2 FQNEAQ. The CDR3 DNA follows: TGTGCCAGCAGCTTAGGACTAGATGGTGTTGGCGCCAAAAACATTCAGTACTTC. Protein: CASSLGLDGVGAKNIQYF.

This clonotype was seen ten or more times. V usage is TRBV28 and J usage is TRBJ1-2; tentatively, D is TRBD1 (6 bases). This CDR3 has 13 residues. V shed 7 bases and J shed 7 bases, with 16 bases lying between them. From germline, CDR1 is MDHEN and CDR2 SYDVKM. This CDR3 is CASKRDTASGYTF. The CDR3 DNA follows: TGTGCCAGCAAGCGGGACACGGCCTCTGGCTACACCTTC.

This chain links TRBV6-1 with TRBJ2-5; perhaps TRBD2 as D (6 bases). In germline, CDR1 is MNHNS, CDR2 SASEGT. Deletions cut 2 bases from V and 5 bases from J, with 15 bases between. CDR3 length equals 15 residues. The CDR3 reads CASSERPAGWETQYF. CDR3 DNA: TGTGCCAGCAGTGAACGCCCTGCGGGGTGGGAGACCCAGTACTTC.

At least ten counts were recorded for this clonotype. Here the CDR3 reads CASRQGADSLSGANVLTF. The CDR3 DNA reads TGCGCCAGCAGACAGGGGGCTGACTCTCTCTCTGGGGCCAACGTCCTGACTTTC. The V and J genes are TRBV5-1 and TRBJ2-6; 9 positions match TRBD1. The germline V gene encodes CDR1 SGHRS and CDR2 YFSETQ. This CDR3 contains 18 residues. Trimming at V came to 5 bases and at J to 0 bases, leaving 9 bases not matched to a gene.

The V gene is TRBV6-5, the J gene TRBJ1-2, with 7 bases identical to TRBD1. Per germline, CDR1 MNHEY and CDR2 SVGAGI. This CDR3 comprises 13 residues. V trimming: 4 bases; J trimming: 8 bases; junction bases outside the gene matches: 7. CDR3: CASSWVRGGGYTF. CDR3 sequence (DNA): TGTGCCAGCAGTTGGGTCAGGGGGGGCGGCTACACCTTC.

J is TRBJ2-2 and V is TRBV20-1; D not certain. V was shortened by 1 base and J by 4 bases, with 10 bases between the two germline ends. In germline, CDR1 is DFQATT, CDR2 SNEGSKA (reference sequence). The CDR3 runs to 14 residues. Written as DNA, the CDR3 is TGCAGTGCTAGAGTGGGCTTGGGCACCGGGGAGCTGTTTTTT. Translation: CSARVGLGTGELFF.

This clonotype was recorded many times. The rearrangement uses TRBV3-1 and TRBJ1-1; 7 bases fit TRBD1. CDR3 length: 15 amino acids. In germline, CDR1 is LGHDT, CDR2 YNNKEL (reference sequence). J gave up 1 base and V 2 bases, and 4 bases lay outside the gene matches. CDR3 amino acids: CASSQYRQGNTEAFF. The CDR3 DNA reads as TGTGCCAGCAGCCAATACAGACAGGGGAACACTGAAGCTTTCTTT.

This clonotype was detected ten times or more. The chain recombines TRBV7-9 with TRBJ1-1, with D hard to call. The CDR3 totals 13 residues. Germline V gene data show CDR1 as SEHNR and CDR2 as FQNEAQ (reference sequence). With 5 bases removed from V and 3 bases from J, the gap between germline ends came to 10 bases. CDR3 protein: CASSPPGYTEAFF. As DNA, the CDR3 is TGTGCCAGCAGCCCCCCGGGATACACTGAAGCTTTCTTT.

This clonotype was recorded many times. The chain couples TRBV2 to TRBJ2-4; D is undetermined. V lost 11 bases to trimming and J lost 3 bases, with 8 bases between them. This CDR3 has 11 residues. Germline assignment: CDR1 SNHLY and CDR2 FYNNEI. CDR3: CASKVKNIQYF. The CDR3 DNA sequence: TGTGCCTCCAAAGTCAAAAACATTCAGTACTTC.

This clonotype was seen many times. The chain couples TRBV5-1 to TRBJ2-7; 9 nucleotides agree with TRBD2. The CDR3 covers 15 residues. Germline V gene data show CDR1 as SGHRS and CDR2 as YFSETQ. The ends lost 4 bases at V and 5 bases at J; junction bases unmatched: 10. Here the CDR3 reads CASSVKAGGSNEQYF. For the CDR3, the DNA is TGCGCCAGCAGCGTTAAAGCGGGAGGAAGTAACGAGCAGTACTTC. The entire variable domain, with the rest obtained from reference TRBV5-1 and TRBJ2-7, is as follows: KAGVTQTPRYLIKTRGQQVTLSCSPISGHRSVSWYQQTPGQGLQFLFEYFSETQRNKGNFPGRFSGRQFSNSRSEMNVSTLELGDSALYLCASSVKAGGSNEQYFGPGTRLTVT.

This clonotype came up many times. The chain carries TRBV5-4 and TRBJ2-5, with 7 bases identical to TRBD1. Germline-derived CDR1 and CDR2 are SGHNT and YYREEE (reference sequence). This CDR3 is 16 amino acids long. The ends lost 2 bases at V and 0 bases at J; junction bases unmatched: 7. The CDR3 here is CASSLTGTAYQETQYF. CDR3 DNA: TGTGCCAGCAGCTTAACCGGGACAGCGTACCAAGAGACCCAGTACTTC.